This T cell receptor (beta chain) was retrieved from a study of blood T cell repertoires in COVID-19. Overall study: Collection of acute and convalescent COVID-19 samples took place in the United States, Italy and Spain.

This table comes from immunoSEQ multiplex PCR, and its TCRdb copy is limited to in-frame clones, with some not included. The sample yields under 250,000 clones, 83% seen once. The germline gives CDR1 KGHDR, CDR2 SFDVKD. V lost 8 bases to trimming and J lost 1 base, with 13 bases between them. This CDR3 has 14 residues. A single count supports this clone. This chain links TRBV24-1 with TRBJ1-1; tentatively, D is TRBD1 (5 bases). The sequenced sample consisted of peripheral blood. This clonotype was obtained from a middle-aged woman with active or convalescent COVID-19. CDR3 residues: CATTGPPPNTEAFF. The CDR3 nucleotides read TGTGCCACCACAGGGCCCCCACCGAACACTGAAGCTTTCTTT.